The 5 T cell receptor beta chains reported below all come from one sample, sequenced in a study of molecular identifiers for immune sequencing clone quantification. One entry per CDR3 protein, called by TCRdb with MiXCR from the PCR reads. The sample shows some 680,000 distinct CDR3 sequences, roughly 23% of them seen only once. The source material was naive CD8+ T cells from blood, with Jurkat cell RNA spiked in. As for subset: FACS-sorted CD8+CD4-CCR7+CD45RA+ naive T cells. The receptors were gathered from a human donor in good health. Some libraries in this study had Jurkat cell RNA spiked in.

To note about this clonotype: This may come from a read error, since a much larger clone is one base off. CDR3 region: CASSHNREADTQYF. CDR3 nucleotide sequence: TGTGCCAGCAGCCACAACAGGGAAGCTGATACGCAGTATTTT. V usage is TRBV5-6 and J usage is TRBJ2-3; the D gene is possibly TRBD1 (6 bases). From germline, CDR1 is SGHDT and CDR2 YYEEEE. Trimming left V 4 bases short and J 6 bases short, with 15 bases between. The length of the CDR3 is 14 residues.

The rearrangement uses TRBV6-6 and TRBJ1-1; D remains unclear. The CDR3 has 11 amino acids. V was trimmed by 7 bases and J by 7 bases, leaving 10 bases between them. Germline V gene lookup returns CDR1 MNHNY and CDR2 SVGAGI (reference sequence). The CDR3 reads CASTEVGEAFF. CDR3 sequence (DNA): TGTGCCAGCACAGAGGTGGGTGAAGCTTTCTTT.

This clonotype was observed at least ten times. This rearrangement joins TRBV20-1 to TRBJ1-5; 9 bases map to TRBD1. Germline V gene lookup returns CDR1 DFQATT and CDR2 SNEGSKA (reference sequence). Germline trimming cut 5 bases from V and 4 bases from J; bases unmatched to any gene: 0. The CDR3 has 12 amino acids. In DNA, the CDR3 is TGCAGTGCTGGGACAGGGAATCAGCCCCAGCATTTT. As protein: CSAGTGNQPQHF.

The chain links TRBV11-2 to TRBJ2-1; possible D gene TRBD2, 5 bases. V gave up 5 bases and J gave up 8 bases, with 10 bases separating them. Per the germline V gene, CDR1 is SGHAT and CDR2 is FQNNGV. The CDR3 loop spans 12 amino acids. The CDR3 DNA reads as TGTGCCAGCAGCCGAGGGTACGATGAGCAGTTCTTC. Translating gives CASSRGYDEQFF. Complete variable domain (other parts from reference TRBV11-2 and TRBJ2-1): EAGVAQSPRYKIIEKRQSVAFWCNPISGHATLYWYQQILGQGPKLLIQFQNNGVVDDSQLPKDRFSAERLKGVDSTLKIQPAKLEDSAVYLCASSRGYDEQFFGPGTRLTVL.

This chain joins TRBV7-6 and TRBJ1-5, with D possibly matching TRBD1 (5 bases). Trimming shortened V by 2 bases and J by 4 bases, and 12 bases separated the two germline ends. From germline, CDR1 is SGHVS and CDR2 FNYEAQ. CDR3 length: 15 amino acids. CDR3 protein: CASSLNGAPNQPQHF. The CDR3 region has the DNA TGTGCCAGCAGCTTAAATGGGGCGCCTAATCAGCCCCAGCATTTT.